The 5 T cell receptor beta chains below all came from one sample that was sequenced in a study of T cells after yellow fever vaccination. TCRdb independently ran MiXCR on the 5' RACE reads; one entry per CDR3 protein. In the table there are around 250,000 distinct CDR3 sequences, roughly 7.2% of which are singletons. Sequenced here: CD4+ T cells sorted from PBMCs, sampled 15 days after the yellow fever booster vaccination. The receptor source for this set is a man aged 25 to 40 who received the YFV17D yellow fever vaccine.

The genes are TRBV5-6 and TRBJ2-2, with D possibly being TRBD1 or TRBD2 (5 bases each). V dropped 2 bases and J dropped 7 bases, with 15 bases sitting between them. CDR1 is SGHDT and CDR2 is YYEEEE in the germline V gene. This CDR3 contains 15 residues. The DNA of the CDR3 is TGTGCCAGCAGCTTTCGACCCAAGGGGAGCGGGGAGCTGTTTTTT. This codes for CASSFRPKGSGELFF.

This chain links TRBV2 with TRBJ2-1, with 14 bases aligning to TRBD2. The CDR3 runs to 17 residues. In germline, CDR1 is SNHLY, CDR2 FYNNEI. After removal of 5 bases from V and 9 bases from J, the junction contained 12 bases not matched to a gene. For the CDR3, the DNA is TGTGCCAGCAGTTTATACGTCGGACTAGCGGGAGGCGGTGAGCAGTTCTTC. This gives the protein CASSLYVGLAGGGEQFF. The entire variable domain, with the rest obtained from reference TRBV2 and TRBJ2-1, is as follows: EPEVTQTPSHQVTQMGQEVILRCVPISNHLYFYWYRQILGQKVEFLVSFYNNEISEKSEIFDDQFSVERPDGSNFTLKIRSTKLEDSAMYFCASSLYVGLAGGGEQFFGPGTRLTVL.

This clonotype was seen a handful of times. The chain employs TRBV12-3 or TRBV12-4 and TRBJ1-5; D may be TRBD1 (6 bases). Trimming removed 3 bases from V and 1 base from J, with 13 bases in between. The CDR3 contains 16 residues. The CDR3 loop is CASSLAGVVSNQPQHF. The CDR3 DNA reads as TGTGCCAGCAGTTTGGCAGGGGTAGTCAGCAATCAGCCCCAGCATTTT.

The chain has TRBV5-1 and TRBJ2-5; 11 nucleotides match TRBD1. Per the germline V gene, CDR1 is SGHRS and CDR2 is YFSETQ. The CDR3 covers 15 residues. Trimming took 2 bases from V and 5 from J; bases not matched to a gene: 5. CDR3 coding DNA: TGCGCCAGCAGCTTCCGGACAGGGGGCTGGGAGACCCAGTACTTC. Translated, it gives CASSFRTGGWETQYF.

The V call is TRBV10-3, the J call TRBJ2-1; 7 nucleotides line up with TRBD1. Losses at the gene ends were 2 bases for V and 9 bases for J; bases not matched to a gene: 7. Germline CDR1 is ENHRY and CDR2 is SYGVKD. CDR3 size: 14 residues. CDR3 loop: CAISEGNRGSEQFF. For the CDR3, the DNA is TGTGCCATCAGTGAGGGGAACAGGGGCAGTGAGCAGTTCTTC.